One T cell receptor (beta chain) is described in this entry. This specimen belongs to a study of technical replicates of blood from a few donors. Generated by immunoSEQ multiplex PCR, the TCRdb table keeps only in-frame clones and is missing some. Of about 80,000 clones listed, about 98% were seen once; the top ten hold roughly 0.15%. The V segment lost 1 base and the J segment 2 bases; nucleotides outside the gene matches: 5. CDR1 is SGHRS, CDR2 YFSETQ, per germline. CDR3 size: 15 residues. Sequences were obtained from T cells isolated from PBMCs. The sequence derives from a human donor in good health. V and J are TRBV5-1 and TRBJ2-5, with 7 bases lining up with TRBD1. The CDR3: CASSLFGTAQETQYF. The CDR3 DNA follows: TGCGCCAGCAGCTTGTTTGGGACAGCACAAGAGACCCAGTACTTC. The whole variable domain, filled in from reference TRBV5-1 and TRBJ2-5, reads KAGVTQTPRYLIKTRGQQVTLSCSPISGHRSVSWYQQTPGQGLQFLFEYFSETQRNKGNFPGRFSGRQFSNSRSEMNVSTLELGDSALYLCASSLFGTAQETQYFGPGTRLLVL.